One TCR beta chain is described in this entry. The CDR3 sequence is 15 residues long. The germline CDR1 and CDR2 sequences are ENHRY and SYGVKD. Between the trimmed V and J ends, which lost 3 bases and 4 bases, there was a span of 13 bases. This specimen belongs to a study of shared clonotypes between healthy human individuals. Profiling relied on immunoSEQ multiplex PCR, and the TCRdb table lists in-frame clones only, not all of them. Seen here are around 700,000 clones, just over 90% observed once, and the top ten hold 24%. Only CD45RO-negative cells positively selected for CCR7 counted as naive CD8 cells, so terminally differentiated effector memory CD45RA+ cells were excluded.

The chain recombines TRBV10-3 with TRBJ1-5; possibly TRBD1 for D (5 bases). Sequencing was performed on naive CD8+ T cells sorted from blood. The receptor comes from a man in his thirties or forties in good health. CDR3: CAISEGQVRNQPQHF. The CDR3 DNA reads TGTGCCATCAGTGAAGGACAAGTCCGAAATCAGCCCCAGCATTTT.